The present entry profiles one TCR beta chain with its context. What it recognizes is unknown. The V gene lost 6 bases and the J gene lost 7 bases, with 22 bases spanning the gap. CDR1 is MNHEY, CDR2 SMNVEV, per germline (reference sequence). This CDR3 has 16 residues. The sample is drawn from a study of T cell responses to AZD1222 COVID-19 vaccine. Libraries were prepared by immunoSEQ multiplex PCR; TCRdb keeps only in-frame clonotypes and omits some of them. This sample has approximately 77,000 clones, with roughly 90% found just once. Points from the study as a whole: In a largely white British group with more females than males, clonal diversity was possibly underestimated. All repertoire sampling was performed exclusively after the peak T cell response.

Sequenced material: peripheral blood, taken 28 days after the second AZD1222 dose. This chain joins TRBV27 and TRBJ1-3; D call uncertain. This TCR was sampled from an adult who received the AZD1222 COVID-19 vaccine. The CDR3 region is CASRRSGEQEGNTIYF. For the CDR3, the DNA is TGTGCCAGCAGGCGAAGTGGGGAGCAGGAGGGTAACACCATATATTTT.